The sample holds a few counts of the clone carrying this T cell receptor beta chain. Its antigen is not known. The junction does not match germline at one end; this may be a read error. Donors in the study were healthy people who gave bone marrow. CDR1 and CDR2 from the germline V gene are SGHRS and YFSETQ. CDR3 length: 16 residues. Vbeta (60) and Jbeta (13) primers were used in the PCR. TCRdb keeps only in-frame clones here, not all; method: immunoSEQ multiplex PCR. The sample yields around 93,000 clones, just under 80% seen once. This sample stems from a study of cytomegalovirus exposure and HLA in healthy donors. Study observations and caveats: TRBV6-2, TRBV6-3 and some other V segments were excluded as indistinguishable. By HLA locus, TCR association rates varied in a later analysis, with DRB1 showing the most and HLA-C the fewest.

The specimen sequenced was PBMCs. The V call is TRBV5-1, the J call TRBJ1-4; 7 positions agree with TRBD1. This receptor was obtained from a woman in her thirties or forties in good health and CMV-seronegative. The CDR3 region has the DNA TGCGCCAGCAGTTTCACAGGGGCCACACCTAAGGAAAAACTGTTTTTT. Translation: CASSFTGATPKEKLFF.